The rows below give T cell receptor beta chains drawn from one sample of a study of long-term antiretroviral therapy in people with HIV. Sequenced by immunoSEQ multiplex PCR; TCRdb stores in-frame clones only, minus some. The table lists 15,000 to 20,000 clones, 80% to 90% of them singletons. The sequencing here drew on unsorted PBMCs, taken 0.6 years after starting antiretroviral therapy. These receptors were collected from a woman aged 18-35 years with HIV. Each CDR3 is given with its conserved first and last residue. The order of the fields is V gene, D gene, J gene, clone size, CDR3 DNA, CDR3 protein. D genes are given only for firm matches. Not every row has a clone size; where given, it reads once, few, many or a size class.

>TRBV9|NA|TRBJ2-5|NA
TGTGCCAGCAGCGTAGGGTTTTGGGGTGAGACCCAGTACTTC
CASSVGFWGETQYF
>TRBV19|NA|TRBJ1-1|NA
TGTGCCAGTAGTATAGTTCCAGGGATGAACACTGAAGCTTTCTTT
CASSIVPGMNTEAFF
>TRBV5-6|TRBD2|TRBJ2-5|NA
TGTGCCAGCAGCTTCGGGACTACCTCGTTTGAGACCCAGTACTTC
CASSFGTTSFETQYF
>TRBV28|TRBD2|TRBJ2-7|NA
TGTGCCAGCAGTTTATCGGCTAGCGGAGACTACGAGCAGTACTTC
CASSLSASGDYEQYF
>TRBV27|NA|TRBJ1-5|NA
TGTGCCAGCAGCTTGGGACTGACGAATCAGCCCCAGCATTTT
CASSLGLTNQPQHF
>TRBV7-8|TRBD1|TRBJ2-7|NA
TGTGCCAGCAGCCACGACAGGGGGTGGTACGAGCAGTACTTC
CASSHDRGWYEQYF
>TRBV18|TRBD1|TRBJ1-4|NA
TGTGCCAGCTCACCTATTCAGGGGGCAACTAATGAAAAACTGTTTTTT
CASSPIQGATNEKLFF
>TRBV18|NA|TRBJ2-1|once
TGTGCCAGCTCACCACGAGTAGAGGACCCCACGGGGTACAATGAGCAGTTCTTC
CASSPRVEDPTGYNEQFF
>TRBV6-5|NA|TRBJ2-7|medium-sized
TGTGCCAGCAAAGCCGGCGGAGGTCCCAACGAGCAGTACTTC
CASKAGGGPNEQYF
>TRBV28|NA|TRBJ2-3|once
TGTGCCAGCAGTCCCGGGACACCCCCTTCTGGCACAGATACGCAGTATTTT
CASSPGTPPSGTDTQYF
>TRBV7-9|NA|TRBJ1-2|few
TGTGCCAGCAGCCAGGAGCACAACTATGGCTACACCTTC
CASSQEHNYGYTF
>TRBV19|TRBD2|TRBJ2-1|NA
TGTGCCAGTAGTATCGAGACTAGCGGGAGTTTCAATGAGCAGTTCTTC
CASSIETSGSFNEQFF
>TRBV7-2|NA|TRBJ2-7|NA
TGTGCCAGCAGGGAGGTGGGGGCCGGCGAGCAGTACTTC
CASREVGAGEQYF
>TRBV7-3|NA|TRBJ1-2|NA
TGTGCCAGCAGCCGTACCGGGACGGAGAACTATGGCTACACCTTC
CASSRTGTENYGYTF
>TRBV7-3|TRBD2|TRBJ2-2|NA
TGTGCCAGCAGCTCGGGACTAGCCGGCGGGGAGCTGTTTTTT
CASSSGLAGGELFF
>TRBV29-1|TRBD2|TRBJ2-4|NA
TGCAGCGTTACGCGCGGGGGGCCCCGAGCCAAAAACATTCAGTACTTC
CSVTRGGPRAKNIQYF
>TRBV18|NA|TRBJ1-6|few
TGTGCCAGCTCCAAGAGCTCCTATAATTCACCCCTCCACTTT
CASSKSSYNSPLHF
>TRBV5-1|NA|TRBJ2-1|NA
TGCGCCAGCAGTTCGGCGCTGACATATGAGCAGTTCTTC
CASSSALTYEQFF
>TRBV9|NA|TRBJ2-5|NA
TGTGCCAGCGCACAATCCCTGGGGGCAGGGACCCAGTACTTC
CASAQSLGAGTQYF
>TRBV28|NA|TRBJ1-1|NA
TGTGCCACTAGATGGGGGGCTGACGGGAACACTGAAGCTTTCTTT
CATRWGADGNTEAFF
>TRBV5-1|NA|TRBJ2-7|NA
TGCGCCAGCAGCTTGCTGGGGGAGCAGTACTTC
CASSLLGEQYF
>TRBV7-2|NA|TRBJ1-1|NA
TGTGCCAGCAGTTACGGCAGGGCTGGCACTGAAGCTTTCTTT
CASSYGRAGTEAFF
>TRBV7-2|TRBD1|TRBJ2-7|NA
TGTGCCAGCAGCCCAGGACAGGGTGCTTCCTACGAGCAGTACTTC
CASSPGQGASYEQYF
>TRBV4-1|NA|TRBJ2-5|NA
TGCGCCAGCAGCCAAGAGGAAGCACAGCCCGGCGGTACCCAGTACTTC
CASSQEEAQPGGTQYF
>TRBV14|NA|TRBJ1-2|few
TGTGCCAGCAGCCAAGATTGGACAGATGGCTACACCTTC
CASSQDWTDGYTF
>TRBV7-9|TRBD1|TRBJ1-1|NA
TGTGCCAGCAGCACTCTCCGGACAGGGGGGACTGAAGCTTTCTTT
CASSTLRTGGTEAFF
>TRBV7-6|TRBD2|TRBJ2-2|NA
TGTGCCAGCAGCTTCGATGCGGGAGTGGGTACCGGGGAGCTGTTTTTT
CASSFDAGVGTGELFF
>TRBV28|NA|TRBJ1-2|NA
TGTGCCAGCAAAAAAAGGGAGTTTTATGGCTACACCTTC
CASKKREFYGYTF
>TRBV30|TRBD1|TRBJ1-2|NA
TGTGCCTGGAGCGGGACAGGGGACGGCTACACCTTC
CAWSGTGDGYTF
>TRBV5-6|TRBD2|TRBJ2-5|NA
TGTGCCAGCAGTCGGGGGGACGGTCCGGGGACCCAGTACTTC
CASSRGDGPGTQYF